A single sample gave rise to the 18 T cell receptor beta chains below, sequenced in a study of T cells in Graves' hyperthyroidism and ophthalmopathy. The TCR beta CDR3 regions underwent amplification using RNA transcripts as the source. Initially, a first-round RT-PCR of the TCR CDR3 employed the HTBI primer set. TCRdb redid the calling of the multiplex PCR reads with MiXCR, one entry per CDR3 protein. The sample carries 660,000 or so distinct CDR3 sequences, more than 20% recorded once. The sample consisted of blood. The receptors were gathered from a man aged 30 to 45 with Graves' ophthalmopathy.

This clonotype was seen a handful of times. The chain employs TRBV4-3 and TRBJ2-3; 8 bases fit TRBD2. Trimming cost V 6 bases and J 0 bases; bases outside gene matches: 8. Germline V lookup: CDR1 LGHNA, CDR2 YSLEER. This CDR3 region has 16 residues. The CDR3 coding sequence is TGCGCCAGCAGTACGTCTAGCGGGTCTAGCACAGATACGCAGTATTTT. It translates to CASSTSSGSSTDTQYF.

The chain couples TRBV29-1 to TRBJ1-4, with D maybe TRBD1 (5 bases). CDR1 is SQVTM, CDR2 ANQGSEA, per germline. The CDR3 runs to 15 residues. Deletions cut 2 bases from V and 6 bases from J, with 16 bases between. The CDR3 loop is CSVERVVGAYEKLFF. As DNA, the CDR3 is TGCAGCGTTGAACGTGTAGTTGGGGCTTATGAAAAACTGTTTTTT.

About this clonotype: Possible read error: a much larger clone is one base away. CDR3 region: CASSIGQGPNEQYF. The CDR3 region has the DNA TGCGCCAGCAGCATCGGACAGGGCCCCAACGAGCAGTACTTC. The chain combines TRBV5-1 with TRBJ2-7; 8 bases map to TRBD1. Germline V gene data show CDR1 as SGHRS and CDR2 as YFSETQ. Germline trimming cut 4 bases from V and 5 bases from J; bases unmatched to any gene: 8. This CDR3 has 14 residues.

The CDR3 nucleotides read TGTGCCATCAGTGAAGGACAGGGGCGCAGGAACACTGAAGCTTTCTTT. This translates into CAISEGQGRRNTEAFF. V gene TRBV10-3 combines with J gene TRBJ1-1, with 9 nucleotides matching TRBD1. The CDR3 has 16 residues. Germline CDR1 reads ENHRY; CDR2 reads SYGVKD. The V gene end was trimmed by 3 bases and the J gene end by 1 base; junction bases not matched to a gene: 6.

This clonotype was found many times. The rearrangement uses TRBV11-2 and TRBJ2-7; D possibly uses TRBD1 or TRBD2 (5 bases each). The CDR3 runs 14 residues. Between the trimmed V and J ends, which lost 7 bases and 4 bases, there was a span of 17 bases. Germline V gene sequence: CDR1 SGHAT, CDR2 FQNNGV. In nucleotides, the CDR3 is TGTGCCAGCACCCCGGGACGCTCAGGGTACGAGCAGTACTTC. Its translation: CASTPGRSGYEQYF.

The chain carries TRBV5-6 and TRBJ2-7; a weak D match, TRBD1 (5 bases). CDR1 is SGHDT, CDR2 YYEEEE, per germline. The CDR3 runs to 15 residues. Trimming took off 2 bases at V and 3 bases at J, with 15 bases between the two ends. The CDR3 loop reads CASSLGVGPLYEQYF. The CDR3 DNA reads as TGTGCCAGCAGCTTAGGGGTGGGCCCACTCTACGAGCAGTACTTC.

This clonotype appeared many times. This rearrangement joins TRBV18 to TRBJ2-1; 9 bases align to TRBD1. Trimming cost V 8 bases and J 7 bases; bases outside gene matches: 9. The CDR3 sequence is 14 residues long. The germline V gene encodes CDR1 KGHSH and CDR2 LQKENI. CDR3 sequence reads: CASRGQGEGNEQFF. Written as DNA, the CDR3 is TGTGCCAGCCGGGGACAGGGTGAGGGAAATGAGCAGTTCTTC.

J is TRBJ2-3 and V is TRBV5-1, with TRBD1 as a possible D gene (7 bases). V lost 5 bases, J lost 8 bases, and 15 bases lay in between. Germline V gene data show CDR1 as SGHRS and CDR2 as YFSETQ. The CDR3 is 13 amino acids. CDR3 bases: TGCGCCAGCAGTGCAGGGGGGACTTTTACGCAGTATTTT. It encodes CASSAGGTFTQYF.

This clonotype has just a few counts. The chain carries TRBV18 and TRBJ1-3; 9 bases line up with TRBD1. The J segment lost 0 bases and the V segment lost 3 bases, leaving 6 bases of the junction unmatched. CDR1 and CDR2 (germline): KGHSH, LQKENI. The CDR3 has 17 residues. The CDR3 loop reads CASSPRQGVSSGNTIYF. CDR3 coding DNA: TGTGCCAGCTCACCGAGACAGGGGGTGAGCTCTGGAAACACCATATATTTT.

This clonotype was counted ten times or more. J is TRBJ2-1 and V is TRBV18; D is uncertain. The CDR3 extends over 12 amino acids. Germline V gives CDR1 KGHSH, CDR2 LQKENI. With 2 bases removed from V and 6 bases from J, the gap between germline ends came to 5 bases. For the CDR3, the DNA is TGTGCCAGCTCACCATTTGGCAATGAGCAGTTCTTC. This codes for CASSPFGNEQFF. The whole variable domain, filled in from reference TRBV18 and TRBJ2-1, reads NAGVMQNPRHLVRRRGQEARLRCSPMKGHSHVYWYRQLPEEGLKFMVYLQKENIIDESGMPKERFSAEFPKEGPSILRIQQVVRGDSAAYFCASSPFGNEQFFGPGTRLTVL.

This clonotype came up many times. This rearrangement joins TRBV7-8 to TRBJ1-1; 8 bases match TRBD1. The CDR3 loop spans 14 amino acids. With 7 bases clipped from V and 1 base from J, the junction kept 5 bases outside the gene matches. Germline V gene lookup returns CDR1 SGHVS and CDR2 FQNEAQ. The CDR3 reads CASTRQGTNTEAFF. CDR3 nucleotide sequence: TGTGCCAGCACCAGACAGGGGACGAACACTGAAGCTTTCTTT.

This clonotype occurred many times. The rearrangement uses TRBV27 and TRBJ2-1, with 9 nucleotides matching TRBD2. Per the germline V gene, CDR1 is MNHEY and CDR2 is SMNVEV (reference sequence). This CDR3 comprises 16 residues. V shed 4 bases and J 10 bases; nucleotides not matched to a gene: 14. The CDR3: CASSSESGRSFREQFF. CDR3 sequence (DNA): TGTGCCAGCAGTTCTGAAAGCGGGAGGAGCTTTAGGGAGCAGTTCTTC.

This chain uses TRBV7-3 with TRBJ2-2; possible D gene TRBD2, 6 bases. CDR1 is SGHTA and CDR2 is FQGTGA in the germline V gene. Trimming removed 5 bases from V and 1 base from J, with 14 bases in between. The CDR3 runs 16 residues. The CDR3 spells CASSLFSGRNTGELFF. The CDR3 coding sequence is TGTGCCAGCAGCCTCTTTTCCGGGAGGAACACCGGGGAGCTGTTTTTT.

This chain connects TRBV20-1 to TRBJ2-2, with D maybe TRBD1 (5 bases). This CDR3 contains 15 residues. The V end lost 3 bases, the J end lost 4 bases, and 15 bases lay between the germline ends. Germline V gives CDR1 DFQATT, CDR2 SNEGSKA (reference sequence). CDR3 sequence reads: CSASTGWGVTGELFF. The CDR3 DNA reads as TGCAGTGCTAGTACCGGGTGGGGCGTCACCGGGGAGCTGTTTTTT.

J is TRBJ2-4 and V is TRBV11-2; 7 positions match TRBD1. V shed 3 bases, J shed 3 bases, and the junction held 14 bases outside the gene matches. Germline V lookup: CDR1 SGHAT, CDR2 FQNNGV. This CDR3 spans 18 amino acids. Written as DNA, the CDR3 is TGTGCCAGCAGCTTGGGAACGGGGAACAGGGGTGGCAAAAACATTCAGTACTTC. Its protein product is CASSLGTGNRGGKNIQYF. The complete variable domain, with remaining parts taken from reference TRBV11-2 and TRBJ2-4, reads EAGVAQSPRYKIIEKRQSVAFWCNPISGHATLYWYQQILGQGPKLLIQFQNNGVVDDSQLPKDRFSAERLKGVDSTLKIQPAKLEDSAVYLCASSLGTGNRGGKNIQYFGAGTRLSVL.

This clonotype appeared a few times. The V gene is TRBV20-1, the J gene TRBJ2-7; 7 bases line up with TRBD2. The CDR3 extends over 13 amino acids. Losses at the gene ends were 5 bases for V and 0 bases for J; bases not matched to a gene: 4. CDR1 is DFQATT and CDR2 is SNEGSKA in the germline V gene (reference sequence). CDR3 protein: CSAGAGSSYEQYF. The CDR3 nucleotides read TGCAGTGCTGGAGCGGGGAGCTCCTACGAGCAGTACTTC.

This chain uses TRBV3-1 with TRBJ1-2; D unresolved. Trimming pared 4 bases from V and 8 bases from J, leaving 14 bases between. The CDR3 is made up of 13 amino acids. Germline V gene data show CDR1 as LGHDT and CDR2 as YNNKEL (reference sequence). CDR3 nucleotide sequence: TGTGCCAGCAGCCTCCGCCCCCTGTTGGGCTACACCTTC. This translates into CASSLRPLLGYTF.

This clonotype was seen at least ten times. The rearrangement joins TRBV20-1 to TRBJ2-5; no reliable D call. The CDR3 runs 12 residues. The V gene lost 6 bases and the J gene lost 2 bases, with 10 bases spanning the gap. Germline CDR1 and CDR2: DFQATT and SNEGSKA (reference sequence). The CDR3 DNA reads as TGCAGTGCCCCCGGAAGGCAAGAGACCCAGTACTTC. Translation: CSAPGRQETQYF.